This T cell receptor (beta chain) was recorded in a study of cytomegalovirus exposure and HLA in healthy donors. This PCR relied on a set of 60 Vbeta primers and 13 Jbeta primers. This table comes from immunoSEQ multiplex PCR, and its TCRdb copy is limited to in-frame clones, with some not included. The table lists approximately 150,000 clones, 75% to 85% of them singletons, with 4.5% to 5.5% in the top ten. The CDR3 is 13 amino acids. The V and J ends lost 4 bases and 4 bases respectively, with 10 bases between them. Germline CDR1 and CDR2: SGDLS and YYNGEE. The sample was PBMCs. This TCR was sampled from a man in his forties or fifties in good health and CMV-seronegative. The gene calls are TRBV9 and TRBJ2-3; D remains unclear. DNA of the CDR3: TGTGCCAGCAGCTGGGCCGGATCAGATACGCAGTATTTT. It translates to CASSWAGSDTQYF. The full variable domain, in which reference TRBV9 and TRBJ2-3 provide the parts outside the CDR3, is DSGVTQTPKHLITATGQRVTLRCSPRSGDLSVYWYQQSLDQGLQFLIQYYNGEERAKGNILERFSAQQFPDLHSELNLSSLELGDSALYFCASSWAGSDTQYFGPGTRLTVL.